The table lists the clone carrying this T cell receptor (beta chain) with a few counts. The antigen remains unidentified. The PCR contained 60 Vbeta and 13 Jbeta primers. The data were produced by immunoSEQ multiplex PCR, yet TCRdb's version contains in-frame clones alone and is incomplete. The table shows 170,000 or so clones, with over 70% occurring only once. This sample stems from a study of cytomegalovirus exposure and HLA in healthy donors. Trimming left V 1 base short and J 5 bases short, with 15 bases between. Germline V gene sequence: CDR1 SGHDT, CDR2 YYEEEE. The CDR3 is 15 residues long. Study-wide results and caveats: What was likely a sequencing artifact was a cluster of highly shared sequence variants. Rarity marked most TCR sequences, yet some public TCRs occurred in many donors. An ancestry cluster, one associated with Asian ancestry, reportedly showed fewer N-insertions than the approximately 670-donor mean in a later analysis.

V usage is TRBV5-6 and J usage is TRBJ1-1; weak D call: TRBD1 (5 bases). Sequencing was done on a sample of PBMCs. This sequence was found in a male donor in good health and CMV-seronegative. CDR3 sequence: CASSLFAGKGTEAFF. Here the CDR3 DNA reads TGTGCCAGCAGCTTGTTCGCAGGGAAGGGGACTGAAGCTTTCTTT. The full variable domain, in which reference TRBV5-6 and TRBJ1-1 provide the parts outside the CDR3, is DAGVTQSPTHLIKTRGQQVTLRCSPKSGHDTVSWYQQALGQGPQFIFQYYEEEERQRGNFPDRFSGHQFPNYSSELNVNALLLGDSALYLCASSLFAGKGTEAFFGQGTRLTVV.